A selection of T cell receptor beta chains follows, all from one sample in a study of a mutant IDH1 vaccine in newly diagnosed glioma. Produced via immunoSEQ multiplex PCR; TCRdb's table is partial and in-frame only. In the table there are about 38,000 clones, approximately 80% of which are singletons. These receptors are not linked to any known antigen. Sample: PBMCs, taken from a glioma patient whose treatment included an IDH1 peptide vaccine. These receptors were taken from a man aged 35 to 55 with glioma. Each CDR3 is given with its conserved first and last residue. Fields, in order: V gene, clone size, D gene, J gene, CDR3 protein, CDR3 DNA. D genes are given only for firm matches. Clone sizes are given selectively: once, few, many, or a class where the clone is expanded.

>TRBV29-1|.|TRBD2|TRBJ2-7
CSAAESGGNEQYF
TGCAGCGCTGCGGAATCGGGGGGAAACGAGCAGTACTTC
>TRBV28|.|TRBD1|TRBJ1-2
CASNPGDRNYGYTF
TGTGCCAGCAATCCAGGGGACAGGAACTATGGCTACACCTTC
>TRBV25-1|once|TRBD2|TRBJ2-7
CASRAGGKSGEQYF
TGTGCCAGCAGGGCGGGGGGAAAGTCGGGCGAGCAGTACTTC
>TRBV6-5|.|TRBD1|TRBJ1-5
CASSYSGAGGQPQHF
TGTGCCAGCAGTTACTCGGGGGCAGGGGGTCAGCCCCAGCATTTT
>TRBV5-4|.|.|TRBJ2-2
CASSLTGTTTNTGELFF
TGTGCCAGCAGCTTAACCGGGACAACAACGAACACCGGGGAGCTGTTTTTT
>TRBV5-1|.|TRBD1|TRBJ1-2
CASSAGTGGGYTF
TGCGCCAGCAGCGCCGGGACAGGGGGCGGCTACACCTTC
>TRBV10-3|.|.|TRBJ1-2
CAISESAGPYGYTF
TGTGCCATCAGTGAGTCGGCAGGACCATATGGCTACACCTTC
>TRBV11-2|once|.|TRBJ2-3
CASSLMTVPTDTQYF
TGTGCCAGCAGCTTAATGACAGTGCCCACAGATACGCAGTATTTT
>TRBV5-1|.|.|TRBJ1-5
CASSSTGNSNQPQHF
TGCGCCAGCAGCTCCACGGGGAATAGCAATCAGCCCCAGCATTTT
>TRBV6-5|.|.|TRBJ2-7
CASSYIGANEQYF
TGTGCCAGCAGTTACATTGGGGCCAACGAGCAGTACTTC
>TRBV6-5|.|TRBD1|TRBJ1-1
CASSLTQGAGEAFF
TGTGCCAGCAGCCTCACCCAGGGGGCTGGTGAAGCTTTCTTT
>TRBV5-1|once|.|TRBJ2-7
CASKQGSTYEQYF
TGCGCCAGCAAACAGGGCAGTACCTACGAGCAGTACTTC
>TRBV7-9|.|.|TRBJ1-2
CASSPPMGGGYTF
TGTGCCAGCAGCCCGCCTATGGGGGGGGGCTACACCTTC
>TRBV7-2|.|.|TRBJ2-7
CASNTAGWGYEQYF
TGTGCCAGCAACACTGCTGGGTGGGGGTACGAGCAGTACTTC
>TRBV5-4|once|.|TRBJ1-4
CASSQQGAEEKLFF
TGTGCCAGCAGCCAACAGGGAGCCGAAGAAAAACTGTTTTTT
>TRBV30|once|.|TRBJ1-3
CAWSPTAGNTIYF
TGTGCCTGGAGTCCCACCGCTGGAAACACCATATATTTT
>TRBV7-8|.|.|TRBJ2-7
CASSLSSSYEQYF
TGTGCCAGCAGCTTAAGTAGTTCCTACGAGCAGTACTTC
>TRBV29-1|.|TRBD1|TRBJ1-2
CSVGQGIPNYGYTF
TGCAGCGTGGGACAGGGCATACCGAACTATGGCTACACCTTC
>TRBV5-6|.|TRBD2|TRBJ2-1
CASSFSQRGGDEQFF
TGTGCCAGCAGCTTTAGCCAGCGGGGGGGCGATGAGCAGTTCTTC
>TRBV9|once|.|TRBJ1-5
CASSEGGIGQPQHF
TGTGCCAGCAGCGAGGGAGGGATAGGGCAGCCCCAGCATTTT
>TRBV4-2|.|.|TRBJ2-2
CASSQDILEYSANTGELFF
TGTGCCAGCAGCCAAGATATTCTAGAATACTCGGCGAACACCGGGGAGCTGTTTTTT
>TRBV10-3|.|TRBD1|TRBJ1-4
CAISERGDSFYEKLFF
TGTGCCATCAGTGAGAGGGGGGACAGTTTTTACGAAAAACTGTTTTTT
>TRBV9|few|TRBD1|TRBJ2-2
CASSVAHPDRVNTGELFF
TGTGCCAGCAGCGTAGCCCATCCGGACAGGGTTAACACCGGGGAGCTGTTTTTT
>TRBV5-4|.|.|TRBJ1-1
CASSLYQLSEAFF
TGTGCCAGCAGCTTGTATCAGTTGAGTGAAGCTTTCTTT
>TRBV29-1|.|TRBD2|TRBJ2-1
CSVEWASGGAYNEQFF
TGCAGCGTTGAGTGGGCTAGCGGGGGGGCCTACAATGAGCAGTTCTTC
>TRBV6-6|.|.|TRBJ2-3
CASSYGSSLTDTQYF
TGTGCCAGCAGTTACGGTAGTTCCCTCACAGATACGCAGTATTTT
>TRBV6-1|.|.|TRBJ1-1
CASRQGYLNTEAFF
TGTGCCAGCAGACAGGGATACTTAAACACTGAAGCTTTCTTT
>TRBV6-5|.|TRBD1|TRBJ1-1
CASSGQGAGHTEAFF
TGTGCCAGCAGCGGTCAGGGGGCCGGTCACACTGAAGCTTTCTTT
>TRBV7-9|.|TRBD1|TRBJ2-7
CASSPDRANEQYF
TGTGCCAGCAGCCCTGACAGGGCCAACGAGCAGTACTTC
>TRBV5-1|.|TRBD1|TRBJ1-4
CASSQGTALNEKLFF
TGCGCCAGCAGCCAAGGGACAGCGTTAAATGAAAAACTGTTTTTT
>TRBV30|.|.|TRBJ1-3
CAWSVSGNTIYF
TGTGCCTGGAGTGTGTCTGGAAACACCATATATTTT
>TRBV5-1|.|TRBD1|TRBJ2-3
CASSLVPGGDANTQYF
TGCGCCAGCAGCTTGGTACCAGGGGGCGACGCAAATACGCAGTATTTT
>TRBV6-5|.|.|TRBJ1-5
CASSRNRESNQPQHF
TGTGCCAGCAGTCGTAACAGGGAAAGCAATCAGCCCCAGCATTTT
>TRBV6-5|.|.|TRBJ1-1
CASSYAYRGRDTEAFF
TGTGCCAGCAGTTACGCCTACAGAGGCCGGGACACTGAAGCTTTCTTT
>TRBV7-2|.|.|TRBJ1-6
CASSRRGYNSPLHF
TGTGCCAGCAGCCGGCGGGGTTATAATTCACCCCTCCACTTT
>TRBV6-1|once|.|TRBJ2-7
CASSGRPYYEQYF
TGTGCCAGCAGTGGCAGACCGTACTACGAGCAGTACTTC
>TRBV7-9|.|.|TRBJ2-1
CASSLVGAPSNEQFF
TGTGCCAGCAGCTTAGTGGGGGCCCCCTCCAATGAGCAGTTCTTC
>TRBV2|.|.|TRBJ1-2
CASSGVGKLYGYTF
TGTGCCAGCAGTGGAGTCGGGAAACTCTATGGCTACACCTTC
>TRBV4-2|.|TRBD2|TRBJ2-5
CASSQGLAGGETQYF
TGTGCCAGCAGCCAAGGACTAGCGGGGGGGGAGACCCAGTACTTC
>TRBV25-1|.|TRBD1|TRBJ1-6
CASSDEFAGGDSPLHF
TGTGCCAGCAGTGATGAGTTCGCAGGGGGCGATTCACCCCTCCACTTT
>TRBV10-3|.|.|TRBJ2-1
CAIKESSYNEQFF
TGTGCCATCAAAGAAAGCTCCTACAATGAGCAGTTCTTC
>TRBV5-1|.|TRBD1|TRBJ2-7
CASSLGHRDSSYEQYF
TGCGCCAGCAGCTTGGGGCATCGGGACAGCTCCTACGAGCAGTACTTC
>TRBV29-1|few|.|TRBJ2-5
CSLSGSGETQYF
TGCAGCCTCTCGGGGTCGGGTGAGACCCAGTACTTC
>TRBV10-2|.|.|TRBJ1-2
CASSERAEGFHDGYTF
TGCGCCAGCAGTGAGAGGGCAGAGGGTTTCCACGATGGCTACACCTTC
>TRBV2|.|.|TRBJ1-3
CASSEVGQGGNTIYF
TGTGCCAGCAGTGAAGTAGGCCAGGGTGGAAACACCATATATTTT
>TRBV4-1|.|.|TRBJ2-2
CASSRSGMQGGTGELFF
TGCGCCAGCAGCCGGTCTGGGATGCAGGGAGGCACCGGGGAGCTGTTTTTT
>TRBV6-5|few|.|TRBJ1-2
CASSYSPGTYGYTF
TGTGCCAGCAGTTACTCGCCGGGGACCTATGGCTACACCTTC
>TRBV5-1|.|TRBD1|TRBJ2-7
CASSPSRTGPYEQYF
TGCGCCAGCAGCCCGTCAAGGACAGGGCCCTACGAGCAGTACTTC
>TRBV7-2|few|.|TRBJ2-1
CASSRSGSYNEQFF
TGTGCCAGCAGCCGGAGTGGGTCCTACAATGAGCAGTTCTTC
>TRBV7-9|.|.|TRBJ1-4
CASSLAGTGDNEKLFF
TGTGCCAGCAGCTTAGCAGGGACGGGTGATAATGAAAAACTGTTTTTT
>TRBV29-1|.|TRBD2|TRBJ2-5
CSVEFGWTSGAAETQYF
TGCAGCGTTGAATTCGGGTGGACTAGCGGGGCTGCTGAGACCCAGTACTTC
>TRBV18|.|TRBD1|TRBJ1-6
CASSPDRVGSPLHF
TGTGCCAGCTCACCAGACAGGGTTGGTTCACCCCTCCACTTT
>TRBV7-8|.|.|TRBJ1-4
CASSSVGTTNEKLFF
TGTGCCAGCAGCTCCGTTGGCACAACTAATGAAAAACTGTTTTTT
>TRBV19|few|.|TRBJ1-5
CASSIATGFQPQHF
TGTGCCAGTAGTATAGCGACAGGATTTCAGCCCCAGCATTTT
>TRBV5-1|.|.|TRBJ1-6
CASSLGQSYNSPLHF
TGCGCCAGCAGCTTGGGACAGAGCTATAATTCACCCCTCCACTTT
>TRBV6-1|few|.|TRBJ1-1
CAIRQTNTEAFF
TGTGCCATTCGACAGACTAACACTGAAGCTTTCTTT
>TRBV2|.|.|TRBJ2-5
CASSDFPELAVETQYF
TGTGCCAGCAGTGATTTCCCCGAGCTAGCTGTGGAGACCCAGTACTTC